Each of the 19 T cell receptor beta chains below was sequenced from the same sample in a study of blood T cell repertoires in COVID-19. The table came from immunoSEQ multiplex PCR; TCRdb's copy has only in-frame clones and leaves some out. This sample has more than 200,000 clones, with 85% to 90% found just once. The sequencing sample was made of PBMCs or T cells enriched from blood (not recorded which). The receptor source for this set is a woman between 50 and 59 years old who had recovered from COVID-19.

This clone turned up a few times. The chain employs TRBV4-2 and TRBJ2-7; a possible D gene is TRBD2 (6 bases). Germline V gene sequence: CDR1 LGHNA, CDR2 YNFKEQ. V dropped 3 bases and J dropped 2 bases, with 11 bases sitting between them. The CDR3 runs to 14 residues. CDR3 DNA sequence: TGTGCCAGCAGCCACCTCGGGGGACCCTACGAGCAGTACTTC. Encoded protein: CASSHLGGPYEQYF.

The rearrangement links TRBV3-1 (or the pseudogene TRBV3-2) to TRBJ2-3, with TRBD2 identical over 15 bases. The CDR3 is 18 amino acids. The junction had 9 bases not matched to a gene; V was cut back by 3 bases and J by 5 bases. Germline lookup yields CDR1 LGHDT and CDR2 YNNKEL (reference sequence). Here the CDR3 reads CASSHPGLAGGGGDTQYF. CDR3 nucleotides: TGTGCCAGCAGCCACCCGGGACTAGCGGGAGGTGGGGGAGATACGCAGTATTTT.

The chain recombines TRBV4-2 with TRBJ2-5, with TRBD2 identical over 11 bases. V lost 1 base to trimming and J lost 5 bases; unmatched junction nucleotides: 6. The CDR3 totals 16 residues. CDR1 and CDR2 from the germline V gene are LGHNA and YNFKEQ. In DNA, the CDR3 is TGTGCCAGCAGCCAAGGATCTAGCGGGAGGCAGGAGACCCAGTACTTC. Encoded protein: CASSQGSSGRQETQYF.

The rearrangement uses TRBV29-1 and TRBJ1-2; no clear D. The CDR3 contains 13 residues. CDR1 and CDR2 from the germline V gene are SQVTM and ANQGSEA. Trimming took off 6 bases at V and 3 bases at J, with 14 bases between the two ends. The CDR3: CSVTIPSDYGYTF. In nucleotides, the CDR3 is TGCAGCGTAACGATACCGTCGGACTATGGCTACACCTTC.

This rearrangement joins TRBV23-1 to TRBJ1-2; D gene uncertain. TRBV23-1 belongs to the ORF category, with a function that is uncertain. The CDR3 loop spans 17 amino acids. Between the trimmed V and J ends, which lost 0 bases and 4 bases, there was a span of 18 bases. The CDR3 nucleotides are TGCGCCAGCAGTCAATCGCCGGTGGCAGGTGTTGTCTATGGCTACACCTTC. Protein product: CASSQSPVAGVVYGYTF.

The chain joins TRBV7-9 to TRBJ2-3, with D uncertain. The CDR3 spans 12 residues. Trimming stripped 4 bases from V and 4 bases from J, with 6 bases between. The germline gives CDR1 SEHNR, CDR2 FQNEAQ (reference sequence). CDR3 loop: CASSYSADTQYF. The CDR3, as DNA: TGTGCCAGCAGCTATAGTGCAGATACGCAGTATTTT.

The chain joins TRBV28 to TRBJ1-1; D uncertain. V was cut by 6 bases and J by 2 bases, with 7 bases left in between. This CDR3 contains 12 residues. Germline V gives CDR1 MDHEN, CDR2 SYDVKM. This CDR3 is CASSMANTEAFF. CDR3 nucleotide sequence: TGTGCCAGCAGCATGGCAAACACTGAAGCTTTCTTT.

The chain has TRBV6-5 and TRBJ1-2; D remains ambiguous. The CDR3 loop spans 12 amino acids. Germline V gives CDR1 MNHEY, CDR2 SVGAGI. V dropped 8 bases and J dropped 3 bases, with 10 bases sitting between them. The CDR3 reads CASYEGYYGYTF. The CDR3 DNA follows: TGTGCCAGCTACGAGGGATACTATGGCTACACCTTC.

The chain carries TRBV6-6 and TRBJ1-5; D gene uncertain. Trimming took 1 base from V and 5 from J, leaving 6 bases between them. Germline CDR1 reads MNHNY; CDR2 reads SVGAGI (reference sequence). This CDR3 is built from 13 residues. This CDR3 reads CASSYYTDQPQHF. The CDR3 nucleotides read TGTGCCAGCAGTTACTACACCGATCAGCCCCAGCATTTT.

The chain has TRBV19 and TRBJ2-7; D not certain. Trimming took 1 base from V and 3 from J, leaving 10 bases between them. Germline values: CDR1 LNHDA, CDR2 SQIVND (reference sequence). CDR3 length: 14 amino acids. DNA of the CDR3: TGTGCCAGTAGTATAGCCGAGGCCAGCTACGAGCAGTACTTC. The encoded protein is CASSIAEASYEQYF.

V and J are TRBV27 and TRBJ1-2; 8 nucleotides align to TRBD1. Unmatched junction bases numbered 12, after V lost 5 bases and J lost 1 base. Germline V CDR1 and CDR2: MNHEY, SMNVEV (reference sequence). CDR3 length equals 17 residues. The CDR3 nucleotides are TGTGCCAGCAGTCCACAGGGGGACAGGAGGTTTAACTATGGCTACACCTTC. Its protein product is CASSPQGDRRFNYGYTF.

The rearrangement uses TRBV2 and TRBJ2-1; no clear D. Per the germline V gene, CDR1 is SNHLY and CDR2 is FYNNEI. V was shortened by 0 bases and J by 10 bases, with 13 bases between the two germline ends. The CDR3 is 14 residues long. The CDR3 sequence: CASSEALRGAEQFF. The CDR3 nucleotides read TGTGCCAGCAGTGAAGCGCTTCGTGGAGCGGAGCAGTTCTTC.

This clone was detected only a few times. The V gene is TRBV12-3 or TRBV12-4, the J gene TRBJ1-5; D unclear. V was pared by 4 bases and J by 9 bases, with 10 bases between. The CDR3 is 12 amino acids. The CDR3, as DNA: TGTGCCAGCAGTTCAGGCCCTGGGCCCCAGCATTTT. Protein: CASSSGPGPQHF.

This sequence joins TRBV6-5 and TRBJ1-2; D is ambiguous. Germline V gene lookup returns CDR1 MNHEY and CDR2 SVGAGI. V lost 4 bases and J 5 bases, leaving 8 bases between the germline ends. The CDR3 is 12 amino acids. CDR3 region: CASSSVGYGYTF. The CDR3 nucleotides are TGTGCCAGCAGTTCTGTCGGTTATGGCTACACCTTC.

This sequence joins TRBV29-1 and TRBJ1-4; no clear D gene. Per germline, CDR1 SQVTM and CDR2 ANQGSEA. This CDR3 contains 13 residues. V was clipped by 4 bases and J by 8 bases, with 14 bases between them. In nucleotides, the CDR3 is TGCAGCGTTGGGACTCCTGGTGGGGAAAAACTGTTTTTT. It encodes CSVGTPGGEKLFF.

V and J are TRBV2 and TRBJ1-4; no reliable D call. Trimming removed 3 bases at V and 8 bases at J, with 10 bases between. Germline V lookup: CDR1 SNHLY, CDR2 FYNNEI. The CDR3 extends over 13 amino acids. The CDR3 spells CASSENRREKLFF. The CDR3 coding sequence is TGTGCCAGCAGTGAGAACAGACGGGAAAAACTGTTTTTT.

This clone was seen more than once but under ten times. The gene calls are TRBV18 and TRBJ2-1; the match to TRBD2 covers 10 bases. Germline CDR1 reads KGHSH; CDR2 reads LQKENI. This CDR3 comprises 16 residues. V was clipped by 2 bases and J by 5 bases; unmatched bases: 6. The CDR3 bases are TGTGCCAGCTCACCAAAGACTAGCGGGCCTAACAATGAGCAGTTCTTC. Protein sequence: CASSPKTSGPNNEQFF. Based on the CDR3 plus reference TRBV18 and TRBJ2-1, the full variable domain is NAGVMQNPRHLVRRRGQEARLRCSPMKGHSHVYWYRQLPEEGLKFMVYLQKENIIDESGMPKERFSAEFPKEGPSILRIQQVVRGDSAAYFCASSPKTSGPNNEQFFGPGTRLTVL.

The table lists this clone with a few counts. This rearrangement joins TRBV10-3 to TRBJ1-6; 7 bases are a match to TRBD1. V shed 5 bases, J shed 4 bases, and the junction held 2 bases outside the gene matches. Germline V gene lookup returns CDR1 ENHRY and CDR2 SYGVKD. This CDR3 is 14 amino acids long. CDR3 bases: TGTGCCATCAGTACAGGGGATTATAATTCACCCCTCCACTTT. It codes for CAISTGDYNSPLHF.

This clone was observed a handful of times. V and J are TRBV7-9 and TRBJ2-3; D is unresolved. The CDR3 length is 15 residues. Germline V gene lookup returns CDR1 SEHNR and CDR2 FQNEAQ (reference sequence). The V end was cut by 2 bases, the J end by 7 bases, with 16 bases between. The DNA for the CDR3 is TGTGCCAGCAGCTTACGCGGATTAAAGTGGAATACGCAGTATTTT. Protein: CASSLRGLKWNTQYF.